What follows are 2 T cell receptor beta chains derived from one specimen sequenced in a study of T cells in Graves' hyperthyroidism and ophthalmopathy. TCR beta CDR3 regions were amplified from RNA transcripts. With the HTBI primer set, the TCR CDR3 went through a first round of RT-PCR. TCRdb re-called the multiplex PCR reads through MiXCR, storing one row per CDR3 protein. The profile shows fewer than 750,000 distinct CDR3 sequences, 35% to 55% of them singletons. Input material: peripheral blood or thyroid tissue (not recorded which). These receptors were collected from a woman younger than 35 with Graves' hyperthyroidism.

CDR3 bases: TGTGCCAGCAGCAGAGGGGCGGACGGCACTGAAGCTTTCTTT. Protein product: CASSRGADGTEAFF. V and J are TRBV7-9 and TRBJ1-1, with D possibly matching TRBD1 (5 bases). V was clipped by 5 bases and J by 4 bases, with 14 bases between them. From germline, CDR1 is SEHNR and CDR2 FQNEAQ (reference sequence). The CDR3 totals 14 residues.

This clonotype appeared once. CDR3 in amino acids: CASSETLATYEQYF. The CDR3 DNA sequence: TGTGCCAGCAGTGAAACACTAGCTACCTACGAGCAGTACTTC. J is TRBJ2-7 and V is TRBV2; possibly TRBD2 for D (6 bases). Per germline, CDR1 SNHLY and CDR2 FYNNEI. The CDR3 sequence is 14 residues long. V was pared by 2 bases and J by 2 bases, with 10 bases between.